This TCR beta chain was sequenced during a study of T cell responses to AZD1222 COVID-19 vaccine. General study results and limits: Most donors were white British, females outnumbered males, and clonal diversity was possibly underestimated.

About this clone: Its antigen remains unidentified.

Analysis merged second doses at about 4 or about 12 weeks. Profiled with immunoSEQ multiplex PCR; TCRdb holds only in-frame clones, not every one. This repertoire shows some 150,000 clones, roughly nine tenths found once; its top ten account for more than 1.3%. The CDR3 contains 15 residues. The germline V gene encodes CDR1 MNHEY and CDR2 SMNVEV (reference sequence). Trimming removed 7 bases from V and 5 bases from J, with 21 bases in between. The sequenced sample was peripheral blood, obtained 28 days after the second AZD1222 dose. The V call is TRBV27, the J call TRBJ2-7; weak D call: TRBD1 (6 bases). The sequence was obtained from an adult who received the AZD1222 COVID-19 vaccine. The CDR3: CASTPGLGAGDEQYF. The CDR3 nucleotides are TGTGCCAGCACTCCCGGGTTGGGGGCAGGCGACGAGCAGTACTTC.